This is a list of T cell receptor beta chains from one sample in a study of blood T cell repertoires in COVID-19. Sequencing was performed with immunoSEQ multiplex PCR; in TCRdb, only in-frame clones are kept and a portion is missing. The table lists about 99,000 clones, around 84% of them singletons, with about 12% in the top ten. Sequencing was done on a sample of peripheral blood. The receptors originated from a human donor in a cohort sampled during active COVID-19. Both conserved end residues are part of each CDR3. D genes are given only for firm matches. Only some rows state a clone size, as once, few, many or a class for expanded clones.

len	abundance	d_gene	v_gene	j_gene	CDR3nt	CDR3aa
16	NA	TRBD2	TRBV11-2	TRBJ2-1	TGTGCCAGCAGCTTAGGGACTAGCGGGGGGGCTCTCGAGCAGTTCTTC	CASSLGTSGGALEQFF
18	NA	TRBD2	TRBV25-1	TRBJ2-5	TGTGCCAGCAGTGAGGGGGGGGGACTAGCGGGAGGCGGAAAGACCCAGTACTTC	CASSEGGGLAGGGKTQYF
16	NA	TRBD2	TRBV2	TRBJ2-5	TGTGCCAGCAGTGTAGGACTAGCGGGGAGGCAAGAGACCCAGTACTTC	CASSVGLAGRQETQYF
15	NA	NA	TRBV3-1/TRBV3-2	TRBJ1-3	TGTGCCAGCAGCCAAGGGCCCGCCTCTGGAAACACCATATATTTT	CASSQGPASGNTIYF
14	NA	NA	TRBV12-5	TRBJ1-5	TGTGCTAGTGCCATCGAGGGGGACAATCAGCCCCAGCATTTT	CASAIEGDNQPQHF
16	NA	TRBD2	TRBV19	TRBJ2-1	TGTGCCAGTAGTACGACTGGACTAGCGGGGGGCGATGAGCAGTTCTTC	CASSTTGLAGGDEQFF
14	NA	TRBD1	TRBV14	TRBJ1-1	TGTGCCAGCAGGGAACAGGGGGCTTGGACTGAAGCTTTCTTT	CASREQGAWTEAFF
14	NA	TRBD1	TRBV2	TRBJ1-5	TGTGCCAGCAGGGCAGGGGGTTTATATCAGCCCCAGCATTTT	CASRAGGLYQPQHF
13	once	TRBD1	TRBV29-1	TRBJ1-5	TGCAGCGTTGGACAGGGTGGTGATCAGCCCCAGCATTTT	CSVGQGGDQPQHF
14	NA	TRBD1	TRBV5-6	TRBJ1-6	TGTGCCAGCAGCTGGGGGACAGCTAATTCACCCCTCCACTTT	CASSWGTANSPLHF
14	NA	NA	TRBV18	TRBJ2-2	TGTGCCAGCTCACCCGGGGCGAACACCGGGGAGCTGTTTTTT	CASSPGANTGELFF
15	NA	NA	TRBV5-1	TRBJ1-6	TGCGCCAGCACCCTACGGGGGGGGAATAATTCACCCCTCCACTTT	CASTLRGGNNSPLHF
17	once	TRBD2	TRBV4-1	TRBJ2-5	TGCGCCAGCAGCCAAGATGGGGCGGGGGGGTCGGCGGAGACCCAGTACTTC	CASSQDGAGGSAETQYF
15	NA	NA	TRBV5-1	TRBJ2-4	TGCGCCAGCAGCTCAGCCAGGGCGGCCAAAAACATTCAGTACTTC	CASSSARAAKNIQYF
14	NA	NA	TRBV19	TRBJ2-5	TGTGCCAGTAGTCCTCTCAGGGGCAAAGAGACCCAGTACTTC	CASSPLRGKETQYF
13	NA	NA	TRBV7-9	TRBJ1-5	TGTGCCAGCAGCTTAACTCCTACGGGGCCCCAGCATTTT	CASSLTPTGPQHF
15	NA	NA	TRBV5-5	TRBJ1-1	TGTGCCAGCAGCTTGAGCGGCAGTATGAACACTGAAGCTTTCTTT	CASSLSGSMNTEAFF
11	NA	NA	TRBV20-1	TRBJ2-1	TGCAGTGCTATTAACGGTGTTGAGCAGTTCTTC	CSAINGVEQFF
15	once	TRBD1	TRBV19	TRBJ1-6	TGTGCCAGTACCCCACGGGACAGGGTTTATTCACCCCTCCACTTT	CASTPRDRVYSPLHF
16	NA	NA	TRBV14	TRBJ2-2	TGTGCCAGCAGCCAAGGTTTCCAGGCGAACACCGGGGAGCTGTTTTTT	CASSQGFQANTGELFF
15	NA	TRBD1	TRBV5-4	TRBJ1-2	TGTGCCAGCAGCTTGGACAGGGGCTCCGCGGGGGGCTACACCTTC	CASSLDRGSAGGYTF
17	NA	NA	TRBV6-6	TRBJ2-1	TGTGCCAGCAGTCGCCAGAGTGTGGGGCCTTCCTACAATGAGCAGTTCTTC	CASSRQSVGPSYNEQFF
15	NA	NA	TRBV6-6	TRBJ1-5	TGTGCCAGCAGTTACGGGCAGGGAGGGGATCAGCCCCAGCATTTT	CASSYGQGGDQPQHF
16	NA	TRBD2	TRBV3-1/TRBV3-2	TRBJ2-1	TGTGCCAGCAGCCCTGCTAGCGGGGGGACCTTCAATGAGCAGTTCTTC	CASSPASGGTFNEQFF
13	NA	TRBD2	TRBV28	TRBJ2-1	TGTGCCAGCAGTCCGACTAGCGGACCTGAGCAGTTCTTC	CASSPTSGPEQFF
15	NA	NA	TRBV2	TRBJ2-5	TGTGCCAGCAGTGAAGCTGGCACGGGGTCAGAGACCCAGTACTTC	CASSEAGTGSETQYF
15	NA	TRBD1	TRBV11-3	TRBJ2-4	TGTGCCAGCAGCTTAGAAAACACAGGGGTTAACATTCAGTACTTC	CASSLENTGVNIQYF
14	NA	NA	TRBV5-1	TRBJ1-1	TGCGCCAGCAGCGGAACAGGGACGAACACTGAAGCTTTCTTT	CASSGTGTNTEAFF
15	NA	TRBD1	TRBV19	TRBJ1-6	TGTGCCAGTAGTTCCCGGGACAGGGGGAATTCACCCCTCCACTTT	CASSSRDRGNSPLHF
12	NA	TRBD2	TRBV12-3/TRBV12-4	TRBJ2-5	TGTGCCAGCAGTCCCACTAGCGGGGGGAAAAACTTC	CASSPTSGGKNF
14	NA	NA	TRBV7-9	TRBJ2-3	TGTGCCAGCAGCAAGGACAGCTCCACAGATACGCAGTATTTT	CASSKDSSTDTQYF
17	NA	TRBD1	TRBV19	TRBJ1-2	TGTGCCAGTTCTCCCCCTTTGGGTCGACAGGGGGGCTATGGCTACACCTTC	CASSPPLGRQGGYGYTF
15	few	TRBD1	TRBV5-1	TRBJ2-7	TGCGCCAGCAGCTTGGCTTCGGGACAGGCCTACGAGCAGTACTTC	CASSLASGQAYEQYF
16	NA	TRBD1	TRBV7-2	TRBJ1-2	TGTGCCAGCAGTTACCTACCGGGACAGGGGGGTACTGGCTACACCTTC	CASSYLPGQGGTGYTF
15	NA	NA	TRBV29-1	TRBJ2-3	TGCAGCGTTGAAGTCGTGGCAGGGTTCACAGATACGCAGTATTTT	CSVEVVAGFTDTQYF
14	NA	TRBD1	TRBV5-5	TRBJ2-4	TGTGCCAGCAGCCCAGGCGGGACAGGACCCTTTGGGGACTTC	CASSPGGTGPFGDF
15	once	TRBD2	TRBV5-1	TRBJ2-2	TGCGCCAGCAGCTCCCAGCGGGGTCGGGCCGGGGAGCTGTTTTTT	CASSSQRGRAGELFF
15	NA	NA	TRBV7-8	TRBJ2-3	TGTGCCAGCAGCTTAGTCCGCAGGGGCACAGATACGCAGTATTTT	CASSLVRRGTDTQYF
13	NA	NA	TRBV3-1/TRBV3-2	TRBJ1-1	TGTGCCAGCAGCCTGAAGAGGAACACTGAAGCTTTCTTT	CASSLKRNTEAFF
16	NA	TRBD1	TRBV19	TRBJ1-5	TGTGCCAGTAGTAAATTCGCGGGACAGGGGAGAGAGCCCCAGCATTTT	CASSKFAGQGREPQHF
15	NA	NA	TRBV7-2	TRBJ1-5	TGTGCCAGCAGCTTATCTTCCACAGATAATCAGCCCCAGCATTTT	CASSLSSTDNQPQHF
16	NA	NA	TRBV5-4	TRBJ2-1	TGTGCCAGCAGCTTGGCCAGGGGGGCAGACTACAATGAGCAGTTCTTC	CASSLARGADYNEQFF
14	NA	TRBD1	TRBV7-9	TRBJ2-2	TGTGCCAGCAGCTCGACAGGGGTCACCGGGGAGCTGTTTTTT	CASSSTGVTGELFF
15	NA	TRBD2	TRBV7-2	TRBJ2-7	TGTGCCAGCAGCTGGACTAGCGGGGATTCCTACGAGCAGTACTTC	CASSWTSGDSYEQYF
16	few	TRBD2	TRBV9	TRBJ2-3	TGTGCCAGCAGCGTAGGGCAGGGAGGGGCTATTCGTACGCAGTATTTT	CASSVGQGGAIRTQYF
15	NA	TRBD1	TRBV30	TRBJ1-2	TGTGCCTGGAGTGTCGGGACAGGGGGTCACTATGGCTACACCTTC	CAWSVGTGGHYGYTF
15	NA	TRBD1	TRBV14	TRBJ1-2	TGTGCCAGCAGCCGAAGGGACAGTCCCCTCTATGGCTACACCTTC	CASSRRDSPLYGYTF
14	NA	NA	TRBV11-2	TRBJ2-5	TGTGCCAGCAGTTCGACTAGGGGTTTTGAGACCCAGTACTTC	CASSSTRGFETQYF
14	NA	TRBD1	TRBV5-6	TRBJ1-2	TGTGCCAGCAGCATTCAGACAGGGCGCTATGGCTACACCTTC	CASSIQTGRYGYTF
14	NA	NA	TRBV19	TRBJ2-7	TGTGCCAGTAGTTCCACGGGTGGGGCCTCCGAGCAGTACTTC	CASSSTGGASEQYF